The text below deals with one T cell receptor (beta chain). What it binds is unknown. With 60 Vbeta and 13 Jbeta primers, the PCR was carried out. Profiling relied on immunoSEQ multiplex PCR, and the TCRdb table lists in-frame clones only, not all of them. The table shows about 140,000 clones, with approximately 71% occurring only once. Participants comprised healthy donors of bone marrow. This specimen belongs to a study of cytomegalovirus exposure and HLA in healthy donors. Study outcomes and limitations: Follow-up analysis found HLA locus-dependent TCR association rates, highest for DRB1 and lowest for HLA-C.

V shed 2 bases, J shed 2 bases, and the junction held 2 bases outside the gene matches. Germline V gives CDR1 MNHEY, CDR2 SMNVEV (reference sequence). The CDR3 is 15 amino acids. The receptor's source is a man younger than 35 in good health and CMV-seropositive. Sequencing was carried out using PBMCs. The genes are TRBV27 and TRBJ2-1, with TRBD1 matching over 8 bases. The CDR3 loop reads CASSLGDRTYNEQFF. CDR3 sequence (DNA): TGTGCCAGCAGTTTAGGGGACAGGACCTACAATGAGCAGTTCTTC.